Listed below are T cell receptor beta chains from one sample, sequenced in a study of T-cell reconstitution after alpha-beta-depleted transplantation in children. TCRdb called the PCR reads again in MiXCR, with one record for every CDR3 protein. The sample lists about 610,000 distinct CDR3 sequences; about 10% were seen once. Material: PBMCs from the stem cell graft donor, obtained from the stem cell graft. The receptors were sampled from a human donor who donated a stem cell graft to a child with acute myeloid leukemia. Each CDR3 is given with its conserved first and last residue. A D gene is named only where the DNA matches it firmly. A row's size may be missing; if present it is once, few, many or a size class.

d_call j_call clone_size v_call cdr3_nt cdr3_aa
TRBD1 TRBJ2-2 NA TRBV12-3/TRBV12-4 TGTGCCAGCGCTCGGGGGACAGGGGTCACCGGGGAGCTGTTTTTT CASARGTGVTGELFF
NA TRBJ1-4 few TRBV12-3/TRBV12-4 TGTGCCAGCAGTCCCGGGCCGAACAGACTTGAAAAACTGTTTTTT CASSPGPNRLEKLFF
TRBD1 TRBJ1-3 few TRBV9 TGTGCCAGCAGCGTAGGAAGGACAGGGGCCAGCTCTGGAAACACCATATATTTT CASSVGRTGASSGNTIYF
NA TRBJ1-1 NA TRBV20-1 TGCAGTGCTAGAGACCGGGACCTGACAGGACATACTGAAGCTTTCTTT CSARDRDLTGHTEAFF
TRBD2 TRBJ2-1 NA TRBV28 TGTGCCAGCAGTTCTAGCGGGAGTATCTCCTACAATGAGCAGTTCTTC CASSSSGSISYNEQFF
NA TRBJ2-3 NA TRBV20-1 TGCAGTGCTCCTGATCCGGGCAGGGCCGTCGGTACGCAGTATTTT CSAPDPGRAVGTQYF
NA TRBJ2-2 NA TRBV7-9 TGTGCCAGCAGCTTAGGAGTAGTGGGGCTGAACACCGGGGAGCTGTTTTTT CASSLGVVGLNTGELFF
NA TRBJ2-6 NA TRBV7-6 TGTGCCAGCAGCTTAGTGGAAATAGGGGGAACTATCTCTGGGGCCAACGTCCTGACTTTC CASSLVEIGGTISGANVLTF
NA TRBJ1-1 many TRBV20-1 TGCAGTGCTAGAGGAGCCTTGTGGACCTCGATGAACACTGAAGCTTTCTTT CSARGALWTSMNTEAFF
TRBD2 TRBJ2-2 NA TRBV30 TGTGCCTGGAGTTGGGCGGGAGGGCCATTCACCGGGGAGCTGTTTTTT CAWSWAGGPFTGELFF
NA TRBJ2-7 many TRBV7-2 TGTGCCAGCAGCACTAGTGGGCTAGTCTACGAGCAGTACTTC CASSTSGLVYEQYF
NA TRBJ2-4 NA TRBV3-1 TGTGCCAGCAGCCGACAGGATGCCATTCAGTACTTC CASSRQDAIQYF
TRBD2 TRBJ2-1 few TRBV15 TGTGCCACCAGCAAAAGGCTAGCGGGAGGGATCGATGAGCAGTTCTTC CATSKRLAGGIDEQFF